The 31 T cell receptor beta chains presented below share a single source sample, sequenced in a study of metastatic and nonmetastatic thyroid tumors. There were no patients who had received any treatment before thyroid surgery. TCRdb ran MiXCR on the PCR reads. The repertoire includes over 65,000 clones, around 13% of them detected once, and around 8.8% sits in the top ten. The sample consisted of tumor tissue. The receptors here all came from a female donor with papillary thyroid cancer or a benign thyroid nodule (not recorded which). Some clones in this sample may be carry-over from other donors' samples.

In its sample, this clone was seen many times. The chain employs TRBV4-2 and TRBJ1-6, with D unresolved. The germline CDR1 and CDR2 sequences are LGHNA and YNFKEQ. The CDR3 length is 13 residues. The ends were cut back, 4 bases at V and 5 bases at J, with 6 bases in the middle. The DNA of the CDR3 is TGTGCCAGCAGCCGGCAGGATAATTCACCCCTCCACTTT. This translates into CASSRQDNSPLHF.

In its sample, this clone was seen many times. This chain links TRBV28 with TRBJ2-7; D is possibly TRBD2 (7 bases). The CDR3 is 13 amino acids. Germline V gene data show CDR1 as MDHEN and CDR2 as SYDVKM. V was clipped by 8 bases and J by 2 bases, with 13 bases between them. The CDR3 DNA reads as TGTGCCAGCCGCCGGGGGGCCCCCTACGAGCAGTACTTC. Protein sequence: CASRRGAPYEQYF.

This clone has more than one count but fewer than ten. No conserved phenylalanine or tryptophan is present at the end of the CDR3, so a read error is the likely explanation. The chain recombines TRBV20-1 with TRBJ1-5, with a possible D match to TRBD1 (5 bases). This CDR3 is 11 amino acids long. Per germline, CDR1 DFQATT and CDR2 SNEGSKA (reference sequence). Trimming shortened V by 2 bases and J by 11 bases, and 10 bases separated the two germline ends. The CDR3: CSARSSGSQHL. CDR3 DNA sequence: TGCAGTGCTAGATCCTCAGGGTCCCAGCATCTT.

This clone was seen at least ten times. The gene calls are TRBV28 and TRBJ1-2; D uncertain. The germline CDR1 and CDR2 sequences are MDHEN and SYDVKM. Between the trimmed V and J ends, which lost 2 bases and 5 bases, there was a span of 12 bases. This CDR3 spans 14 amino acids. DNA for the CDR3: TGTGCCAGCAGTTTAGTCCAGGCCAGTTATGGCTACACCTTC. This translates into CASSLVQASYGYTF.

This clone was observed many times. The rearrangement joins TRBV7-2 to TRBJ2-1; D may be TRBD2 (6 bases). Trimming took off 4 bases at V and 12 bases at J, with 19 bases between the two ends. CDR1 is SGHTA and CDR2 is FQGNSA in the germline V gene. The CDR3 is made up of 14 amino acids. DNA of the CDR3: TGTGCCAGCAGCTCCCTTGGGGGGACGGACGTGCAGTTCTTC. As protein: CASSSLGGTDVQFF.

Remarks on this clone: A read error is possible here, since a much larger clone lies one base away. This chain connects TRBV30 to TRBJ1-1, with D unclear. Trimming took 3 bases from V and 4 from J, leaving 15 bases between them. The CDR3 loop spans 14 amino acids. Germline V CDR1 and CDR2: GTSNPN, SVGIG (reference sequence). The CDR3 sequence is CAWSSTWWSTEAFF. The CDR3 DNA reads TGTGCCTGGAGCTCGACATGGTGGAGCACTGAAGCTTTCTTT.

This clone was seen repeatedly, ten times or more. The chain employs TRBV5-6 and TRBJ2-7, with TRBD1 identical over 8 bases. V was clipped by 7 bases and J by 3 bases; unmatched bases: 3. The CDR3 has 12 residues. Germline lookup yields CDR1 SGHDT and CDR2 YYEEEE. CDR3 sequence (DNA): TGTGCCAGCTCCGACAGGGGCTACGAGCAGTACTTC. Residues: CASSDRGYEQYF.

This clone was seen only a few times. CDR3 amino acids: CSVEHSGRPGEQYF. The CDR3, as DNA: TGCAGCGTTGAACATAGCGGGAGGCCTGGAGAGCAGTACTTC. The chain employs TRBV29-1 and TRBJ2-7; TRBD2 matches at 10 bases. This CDR3 region has 14 residues. V was clipped by 2 bases and J by 7 bases; unmatched bases: 8. Germline CDR1 SQVTM, CDR2 ANQGSEA.

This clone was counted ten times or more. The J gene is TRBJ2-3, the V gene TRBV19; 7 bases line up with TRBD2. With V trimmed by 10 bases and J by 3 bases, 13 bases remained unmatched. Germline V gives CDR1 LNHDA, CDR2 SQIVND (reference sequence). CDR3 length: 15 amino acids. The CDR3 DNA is TGTGCCACCTTTTTCGGGAGGAATTGGACAGATACGCAGTATTTT. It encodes CATFFGRNWTDTQYF.

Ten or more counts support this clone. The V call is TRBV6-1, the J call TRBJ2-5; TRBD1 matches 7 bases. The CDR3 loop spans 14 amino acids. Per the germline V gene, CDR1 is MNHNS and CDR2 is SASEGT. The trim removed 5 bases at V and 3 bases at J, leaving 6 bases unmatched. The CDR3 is CASSQSGTEETQYF. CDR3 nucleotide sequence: TGTGCCAGCAGTCAATCCGGGACAGAAGAGACCCAGTACTTC.

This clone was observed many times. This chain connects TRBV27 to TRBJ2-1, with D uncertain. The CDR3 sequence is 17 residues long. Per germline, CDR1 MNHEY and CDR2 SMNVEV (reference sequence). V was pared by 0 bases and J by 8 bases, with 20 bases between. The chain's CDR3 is CASSLSLGRPLPHEQFF. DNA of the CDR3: TGTGCCAGCAGTTTATCGTTGGGCCGGCCCCTTCCGCATGAGCAGTTCTTC.

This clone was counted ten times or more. The CDR3 nucleotides are TGTGCCACCCAAACCACTAGCGGGAGTTTTTATGAGCAGTTCTTC. Its translation: CATQTTSGSFYEQFF. The V and J genes are TRBV2 and TRBJ2-1; 11 positions agree with TRBD2. This CDR3 is built from 15 residues. The ends lost 10 bases at V and 8 bases at J; junction bases unmatched: 13. Germline values: CDR1 SNHLY, CDR2 FYNNEI.

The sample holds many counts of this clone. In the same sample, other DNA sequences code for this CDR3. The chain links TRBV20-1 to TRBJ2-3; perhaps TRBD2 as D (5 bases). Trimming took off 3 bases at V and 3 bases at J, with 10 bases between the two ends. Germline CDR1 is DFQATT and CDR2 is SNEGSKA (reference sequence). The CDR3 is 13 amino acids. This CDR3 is CSASGVLTDTQYF. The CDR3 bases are TGCAGTGCTAGCGGGGTGTTAACAGATACGCAGTATTTT.

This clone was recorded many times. The DNA of the CDR3 is TGTGCCAGCAGCGTAGCCAGCGGGAGATGGTACGAGCAGTACTTC. Amino acid sequence: CASSVASGRWYEQYF. This sequence joins TRBV9 and TRBJ2-7; 8 nucleotides line up with TRBD2. Germline V gene data show CDR1 as SGDLS and CDR2 as YYNGEE. The CDR3 loop spans 15 amino acids. The V segment lost 0 bases and the J segment 4 bases; nucleotides outside the gene matches: 6. Using reference TRBV9 and TRBJ2-7 for the parts outside the CDR3, the full variable domain is DSGVTQTPKHLITATGQRVTLRCSPRSGDLSVYWYQQSLDQGLQFLIQYYNGEERAKGNILERFSAQQFPDLHSELNLSSLELGDSALYFCASSVASGRWYEQYFGPGTRLTVT.

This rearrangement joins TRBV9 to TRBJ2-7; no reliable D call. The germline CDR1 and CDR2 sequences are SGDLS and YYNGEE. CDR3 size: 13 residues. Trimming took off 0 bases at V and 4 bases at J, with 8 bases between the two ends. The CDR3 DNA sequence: TGTGCCAGCAGCGTAGCTCCGTGGTACGAGCAGTACTTC. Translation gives CASSVAPWYEQYF.

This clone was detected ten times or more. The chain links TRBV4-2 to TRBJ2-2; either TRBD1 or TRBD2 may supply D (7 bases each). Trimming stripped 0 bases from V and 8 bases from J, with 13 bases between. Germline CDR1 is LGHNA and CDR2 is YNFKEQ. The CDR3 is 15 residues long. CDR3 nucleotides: TGTGCCAGCAGCCAAGATTCAGGGGGGGCTGGGGAGCTGTTTTTT. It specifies CASSQDSGGAGELFF.

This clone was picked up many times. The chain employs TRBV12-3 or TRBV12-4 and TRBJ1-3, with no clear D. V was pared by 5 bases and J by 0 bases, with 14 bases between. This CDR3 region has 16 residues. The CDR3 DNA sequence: TGTGCCAGCAGTCCTATCGACACCGACTCTGGAAACACCATATATTTT. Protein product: CASSPIDTDSGNTIYF.

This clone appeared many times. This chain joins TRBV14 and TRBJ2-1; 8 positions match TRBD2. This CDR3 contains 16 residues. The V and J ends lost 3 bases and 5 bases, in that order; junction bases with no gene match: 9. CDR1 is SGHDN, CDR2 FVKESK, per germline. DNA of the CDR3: TGTGCCAGCAGCCAGGTTGCGGGAGGACGCAACAATGAGCAGTTCTTC. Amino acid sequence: CASSQVAGGRNNEQFF.

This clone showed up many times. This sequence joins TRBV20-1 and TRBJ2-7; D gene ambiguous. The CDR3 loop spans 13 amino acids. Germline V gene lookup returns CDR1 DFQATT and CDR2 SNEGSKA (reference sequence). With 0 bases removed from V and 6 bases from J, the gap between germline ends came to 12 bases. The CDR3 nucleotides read TGCAGTGCTAGAGATCATGTGGGCTCCGAGCAGTACTTC. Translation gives CSARDHVGSEQYF.

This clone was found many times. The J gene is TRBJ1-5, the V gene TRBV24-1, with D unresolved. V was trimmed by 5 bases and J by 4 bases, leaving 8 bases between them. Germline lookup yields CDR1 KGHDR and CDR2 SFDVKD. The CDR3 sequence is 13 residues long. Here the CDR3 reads CATSVGRNQPQHF. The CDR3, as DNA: TGTGCCACCAGTGTGGGAAGAAATCAGCCCCAGCATTTT.

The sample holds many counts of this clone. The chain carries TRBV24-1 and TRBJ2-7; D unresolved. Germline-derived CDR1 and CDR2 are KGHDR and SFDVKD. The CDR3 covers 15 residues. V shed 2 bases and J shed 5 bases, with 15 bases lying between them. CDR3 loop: CATSDSRTLGHEQYF. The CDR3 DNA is TGTGCCACCAGTGATTCAAGGACCCTAGGGCACGAGCAGTACTTC.

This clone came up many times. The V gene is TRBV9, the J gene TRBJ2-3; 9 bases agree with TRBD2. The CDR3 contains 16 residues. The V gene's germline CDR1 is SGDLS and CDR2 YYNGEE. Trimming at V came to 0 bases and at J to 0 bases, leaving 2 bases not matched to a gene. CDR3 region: CASSVDGTSSTDTQYF. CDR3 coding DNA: TGTGCCAGCAGCGTAGACGGGACTAGCAGCACAGATACGCAGTATTTT. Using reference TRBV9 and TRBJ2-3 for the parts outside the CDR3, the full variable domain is DSGVTQTPKHLITATGQRVTLRCSPRSGDLSVYWYQQSLDQGLQFLIQYYNGEERAKGNILERFSAQQFPDLHSELNLSSLELGDSALYFCASSVDGTSSTDTQYFGPGTRLTVL.

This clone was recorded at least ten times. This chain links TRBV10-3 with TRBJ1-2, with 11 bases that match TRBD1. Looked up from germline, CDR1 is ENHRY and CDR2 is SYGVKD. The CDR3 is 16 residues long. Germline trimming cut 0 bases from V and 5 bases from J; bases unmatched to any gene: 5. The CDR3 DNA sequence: TGTGCCATCAGTGAGTCCGGTGGACAGGGGGCGTATGGCTACACCTTC. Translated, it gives CAISESGGQGAYGYTF.

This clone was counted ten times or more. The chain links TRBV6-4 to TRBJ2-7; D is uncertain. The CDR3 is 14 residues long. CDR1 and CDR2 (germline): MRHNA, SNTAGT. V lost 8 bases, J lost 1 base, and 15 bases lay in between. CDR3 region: CASSIVEQSYEQYF. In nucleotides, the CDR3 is TGTGCCAGCTCTATCGTAGAGCAGTCCTACGAGCAGTACTTC.

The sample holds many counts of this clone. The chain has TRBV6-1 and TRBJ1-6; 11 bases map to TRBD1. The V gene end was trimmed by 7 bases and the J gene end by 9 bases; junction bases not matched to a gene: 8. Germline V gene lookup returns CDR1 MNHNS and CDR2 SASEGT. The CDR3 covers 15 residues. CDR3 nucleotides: TGTGCCAGCAAAACAACCGGGACAGGGGGTTCACCCCTCCACTTT. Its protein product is CASKTTGTGGSPLHF.

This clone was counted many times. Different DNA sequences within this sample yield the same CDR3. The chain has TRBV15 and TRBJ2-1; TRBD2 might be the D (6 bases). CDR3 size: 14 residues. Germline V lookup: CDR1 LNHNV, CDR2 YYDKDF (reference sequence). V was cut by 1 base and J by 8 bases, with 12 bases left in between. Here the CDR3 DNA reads TGTGCCACCAGCAGAGTCCGGTGGGGGGATGAGCAGTTCTTC. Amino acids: CATSRVRWGDEQFF.

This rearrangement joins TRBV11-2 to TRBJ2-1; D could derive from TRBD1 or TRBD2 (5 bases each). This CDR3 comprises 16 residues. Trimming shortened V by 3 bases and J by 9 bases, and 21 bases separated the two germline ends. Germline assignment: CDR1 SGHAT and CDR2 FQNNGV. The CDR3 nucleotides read TGTGCCAGCAGCTTCGGAAAATCGGACTGGCAGGGTGAGCAGTTCTTC. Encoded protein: CASSFGKSDWQGEQFF. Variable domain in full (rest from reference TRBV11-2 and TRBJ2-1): EAGVAQSPRYKIIEKRQSVAFWCNPISGHATLYWYQQILGQGPKLLIQFQNNGVVDDSQLPKDRFSAERLKGVDSTLKIQPAKLEDSAVYLCASSFGKSDWQGEQFFGPGTRLTVL.

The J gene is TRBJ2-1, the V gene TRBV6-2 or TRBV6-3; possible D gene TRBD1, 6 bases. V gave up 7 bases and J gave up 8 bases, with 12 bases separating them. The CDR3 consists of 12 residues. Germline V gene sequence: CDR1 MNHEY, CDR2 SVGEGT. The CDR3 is CASIVWGHEQFF. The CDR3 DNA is TGTGCCAGCATTGTGTGGGGGCATGAGCAGTTCTTC.

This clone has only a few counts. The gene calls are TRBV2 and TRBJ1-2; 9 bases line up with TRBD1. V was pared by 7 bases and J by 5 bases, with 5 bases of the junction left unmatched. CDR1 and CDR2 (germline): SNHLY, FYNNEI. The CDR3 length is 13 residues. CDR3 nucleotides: TGTGCCAGCATAGGACAGGGGTTTTATGGCTACACCTTC. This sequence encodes CASIGQGFYGYTF.

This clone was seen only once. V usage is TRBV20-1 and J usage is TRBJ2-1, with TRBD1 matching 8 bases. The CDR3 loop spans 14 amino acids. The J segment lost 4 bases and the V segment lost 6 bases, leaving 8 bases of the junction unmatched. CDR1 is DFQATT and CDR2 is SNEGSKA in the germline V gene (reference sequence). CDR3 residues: CSAGTGGNYNEQFF. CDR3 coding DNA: TGCAGTGCCGGTACAGGGGGAAATTACAATGAGCAGTTCTTC.

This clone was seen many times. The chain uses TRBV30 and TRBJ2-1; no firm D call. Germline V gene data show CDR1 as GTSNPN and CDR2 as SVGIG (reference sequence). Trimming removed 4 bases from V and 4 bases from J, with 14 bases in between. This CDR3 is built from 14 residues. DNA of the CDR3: TGTGCCTGGACCCGGAGCATGGTTTACAATGAGCAGTTCTTC. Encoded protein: CAWTRSMVYNEQFF.